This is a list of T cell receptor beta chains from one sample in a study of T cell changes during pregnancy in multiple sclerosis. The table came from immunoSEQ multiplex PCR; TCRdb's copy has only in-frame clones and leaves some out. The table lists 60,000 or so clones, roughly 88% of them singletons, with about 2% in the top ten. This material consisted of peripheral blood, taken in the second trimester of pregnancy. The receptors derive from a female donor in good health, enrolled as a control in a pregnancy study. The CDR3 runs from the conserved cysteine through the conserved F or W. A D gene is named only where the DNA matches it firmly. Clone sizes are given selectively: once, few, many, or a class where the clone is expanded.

CDR3aa: CASSVAGGVYEQYF; CDR3nt: TGCGCCAGCAGCGTAGCGGGAGGGGTATACGAGCAGTACTTC; abundance: -; j_gene: TRBJ2-7; len: 14; d_gene: TRBD2; v_gene: TRBV5-1
CDR3aa: CASSVPGTDYGYTF; CDR3nt: TGTGCCAGCAGCGTTCCCGGGACAGACTATGGCTACACCTTC; abundance: once; j_gene: TRBJ1-2; len: 14; d_gene: TRBD1; v_gene: TRBV5-6
CDR3aa: CASSSRTGNAETQYF; CDR3nt: TGTGCCAGCAGTTCTCGGACAGGGAATGCAGAGACCCAGTACTTC; abundance: -; j_gene: TRBJ2-5; len: 15; d_gene: TRBD1; v_gene: TRBV6-6
CDR3aa: CASSFRRTLGEDTQYF; CDR3nt: TGTGCCAGCAGCTTCCGTCGGACCCTAGGGGAAGATACGCAGTATTTT; abundance: -; j_gene: TRBJ2-3; len: 16; d_gene: -; v_gene: TRBV7-2
CDR3aa: CASSPLAGGPGELFF; CDR3nt: TGTGCCAGCAGCCCACTAGCGGGAGGGCCGGGGGAGCTGTTTTTT; abundance: -; j_gene: TRBJ2-2; len: 15; d_gene: TRBD2; v_gene: TRBV28
CDR3aa: CASSQPTSGKNTGELFF; CDR3nt: TGCGCCAGCAGCCAACCGACTAGCGGGAAGAACACCGGGGAGCTGTTTTTT; abundance: -; j_gene: TRBJ2-2; len: 17; d_gene: TRBD2; v_gene: TRBV4-1
CDR3aa: CAWRGTGRPTDTQYF; CDR3nt: TGTGCCTGGAGAGGGACAGGAAGACCCACAGATACGCAGTATTTT; abundance: once; j_gene: TRBJ2-3; len: 15; d_gene: TRBD1; v_gene: TRBV30
CDR3aa: CASSPQGDQETQYF; CDR3nt: TGTGCCAGCTCACCACAGGGGGACCAAGAGACCCAGTACTTC; abundance: -; j_gene: TRBJ2-5; len: 14; d_gene: -; v_gene: TRBV18
CDR3aa: CASSQGQDTQYF; CDR3nt: TGCGCCAGCAGCCAAGGGCAAGATACGCAGTATTTT; abundance: -; j_gene: TRBJ2-3; len: 12; d_gene: -; v_gene: TRBV4-1
CDR3aa: CASSSSGTGTQYF; CDR3nt: TGTGCCAGCAGCTCATCCGGGACAGGGACGCAGTATTTT; abundance: -; j_gene: TRBJ2-3; len: 13; d_gene: TRBD1; v_gene: TRBV11-3
CDR3aa: CSARDVATQFF; CDR3nt: TGCAGTGCTAGAGATGTGGCAACCCAGTTCTTC; abundance: -; j_gene: TRBJ2-1; len: 11; d_gene: -; v_gene: TRBV20-1
CDR3aa: CASSIDGGRNYNEQFF; CDR3nt: TGTGCCAGTAGTATAGACGGCGGGAGAAACTACAATGAGCAGTTCTTC; abundance: -; j_gene: TRBJ2-1; len: 16; d_gene: TRBD2; v_gene: TRBV19
CDR3aa: CASSQNSVGGETQYF; CDR3nt: TGCGCCAGCAGCCAAAACAGCGTGGGAGGGGAGACCCAGTACTTC; abundance: -; j_gene: TRBJ2-5; len: 15; d_gene: TRBD2; v_gene: TRBV4-1
CDR3aa: CASSLVFSGGATDTQYF; CDR3nt: TGTGCCAGCAGCTTGGTGTTTAGCGGGGGGGCCACAGATACGCAGTATTTT; abundance: -; j_gene: TRBJ2-3; len: 17; d_gene: TRBD2; v_gene: TRBV5-6
CDR3aa: CASSQDLTGYNQPQHF; CDR3nt: TGCGCCAGCAGCCAAGATTTGACAGGGTACAATCAGCCCCAGCATTTT; abundance: few; j_gene: TRBJ1-5; len: 16; d_gene: TRBD1; v_gene: TRBV4-1
CDR3aa: CASSEQPFNQPQHF; CDR3nt: TGTGCCAGCAGTGAACAGCCTTTCAATCAGCCCCAGCATTTT; abundance: -; j_gene: TRBJ1-5; len: 14; d_gene: -; v_gene: TRBV6-4
CDR3aa: CASSSTSGGTPSYNEQFF; CDR3nt: TGTGCCAGCAGCTCAACTAGCGGGGGAACCCCATCCTACAATGAGCAGTTCTTC; abundance: -; j_gene: TRBJ2-1; len: 18; d_gene: TRBD2; v_gene: TRBV5-6
CDR3aa: CASSEWAGVLGYTF; CDR3nt: TGTGCCAGCAGTGAATGGGCAGGCGTTCTGGGCTACACCTTC; abundance: -; j_gene: TRBJ1-2; len: 14; d_gene: -; v_gene: TRBV2
CDR3aa: CASSKAGSINQPQHF; CDR3nt: TGTGCCAGCAGTAAGGCAGGGTCGATCAATCAGCCCCAGCATTTT; abundance: -; j_gene: TRBJ1-5; len: 15; d_gene: -; v_gene: TRBV28
CDR3aa: CAWKRGGTEAFF; CDR3nt: TGTGCCTGGAAAAGGGGAGGGACTGAAGCTTTCTTT; abundance: -; j_gene: TRBJ1-1; len: 12; d_gene: -; v_gene: TRBV30
CDR3aa: CASIRTGGTYEQYF; CDR3nt: TGTGCCAGCATCAGGACAGGGGGCACCTACGAGCAGTACTTC; abundance: -; j_gene: TRBJ2-7; len: 14; d_gene: TRBD1; v_gene: TRBV6-6
CDR3aa: CASSRTGFYNEQFF; CDR3nt: TGTGCCAGCAGTAGGACAGGGTTCTACAATGAGCAGTTCTTC; abundance: -; j_gene: TRBJ2-1; len: 14; d_gene: TRBD1; v_gene: TRBV28
CDR3aa: CASSLSRVAEAFF; CDR3nt: TGTGCCAGCAGCCTATCTCGGGTGGCTGAAGCTTTCTTT; abundance: -; j_gene: TRBJ1-1; len: 13; d_gene: -; v_gene: TRBV27
CDR3aa: CASSLISRGGAGDTQYF; CDR3nt: TGCGCCAGCAGCTTGATCTCCCGCGGGGGGGCAGGAGATACGCAGTATTTT; abundance: -; j_gene: TRBJ2-3; len: 17; d_gene: TRBD2; v_gene: TRBV5-1
CDR3aa: CASSPPGDTQYF; CDR3nt: TGTGCCAGCAGCCCGCCGGGGGATACGCAGTATTTT; abundance: -; j_gene: TRBJ2-3; len: 12; d_gene: -; v_gene: TRBV28
CDR3aa: CASSDQGGNQPQHF; CDR3nt: TGTGCCAGCAGCGACCAGGGGGGCAATCAGCCCCAGCATTTT; abundance: -; j_gene: TRBJ1-5; len: 14; d_gene: TRBD1; v_gene: TRBV7-3
CDR3aa: CASGARELEQYF; CDR3nt: TGTGCCAGCGGGGCGCGGGAGCTCGAGCAGTACTTC; abundance: -; j_gene: TRBJ2-7; len: 12; d_gene: TRBD2; v_gene: TRBV27
CDR3aa: CASRLRLAGGTDTQYF; CDR3nt: TGTGCCAGCAGACTAAGACTAGCGGGGGGAACAGATACGCAGTATTTT; abundance: -; j_gene: TRBJ2-3; len: 16; d_gene: TRBD2; v_gene: TRBV13
CDR3aa: CASTRTSGNEQFF; CDR3nt: TGTGCCAGCACCAGGACTAGCGGCAATGAGCAGTTCTTC; abundance: -; j_gene: TRBJ2-1; len: 13; d_gene: TRBD2; v_gene: TRBV6-5
CDR3aa: CASSEAGDRVNQPQHF; CDR3nt: TGTGCCAGCAGTGAAGCTGGGGACAGGGTCAATCAGCCCCAGCATTTT; abundance: -; j_gene: TRBJ1-5; len: 16; d_gene: TRBD1; v_gene: TRBV6-1
CDR3aa: CASSYSRAGANVLTF; CDR3nt: TGTGCCAGCAGTTACTCACGGGCTGGGGCCAACGTCCTGACTTTC; abundance: once; j_gene: TRBJ2-6; len: 15; d_gene: -; v_gene: TRBV6-5
CDR3aa: CAVTRDSYNEQFF; CDR3nt: TGCGCCGTAACCCGGGACTCTTACAATGAGCAGTTCTTC; abundance: few; j_gene: TRBJ2-1; len: 13; d_gene: -; v_gene: TRBV10-2
CDR3aa: CASSLIGLAATSTDTQYF; CDR3nt: TGTGCCAGCAGCCTTATCGGACTAGCGGCGACTAGCACAGATACGCAGTATTTT; abundance: -; j_gene: TRBJ2-3; len: 18; d_gene: TRBD2; v_gene: TRBV5-6
CDR3aa: CASSTRYNEQFF; CDR3nt: TGTGCCAGCAGCACTAGGTACAATGAGCAGTTCTTC; abundance: -; j_gene: TRBJ2-1; len: 12; d_gene: -; v_gene: TRBV7-2
CDR3aa: CASSFGQVLGGANVLTF; CDR3nt: TGTGCCAGCAGCTTCGGACAGGTCTTGGGTGGGGCCAACGTCCTGACTTTC; abundance: -; j_gene: TRBJ2-6; len: 17; d_gene: TRBD1; v_gene: TRBV14
CDR3aa: CASSASGNQPQHF; CDR3nt: TGTGCCAGCAGTGCAAGCGGCAATCAGCCCCAGCATTTT; abundance: -; j_gene: TRBJ1-5; len: 13; d_gene: -; v_gene: TRBV6-1
CDR3aa: CASSKRQGALLAGVSEQFF; CDR3nt: TGTGCCAGTAGTAAGCGACAGGGGGCCCTGTTAGCGGGAGTTTCTGAGCAGTTCTTC; abundance: -; j_gene: TRBJ2-1; len: 19; d_gene: -; v_gene: TRBV19
CDR3aa: CASSFRTSGNNEQFF; CDR3nt: TGTGCCAGCAGCTTCCGGACTAGCGGGAACAATGAGCAGTTCTTC; abundance: -; j_gene: TRBJ2-1; len: 15; d_gene: TRBD2; v_gene: TRBV11-2
CDR3aa: CASSFRLAGGTSTDTQYF; CDR3nt: TGTGCCAGCAGCTTCAGACTAGCGGGGGGTACTAGCACAGATACGCAGTATTTT; abundance: -; j_gene: TRBJ2-3; len: 18; d_gene: TRBD2; v_gene: TRBV5-4
CDR3aa: CASSWGGIQGTDTEAFF; CDR3nt: TGTGCCAGCAGCTGGGGGGGTATTCAGGGGACGGACACTGAAGCTTTCTTT; abundance: few; j_gene: TRBJ1-1; len: 17; d_gene: -; v_gene: TRBV11-2
CDR3aa: CASSPKLAGATSSYNEQFF; CDR3nt: TGTGCCAGCTCACCGAAATTAGCGGGGGCGACGAGCTCCTACAATGAGCAGTTCTTC; abundance: -; j_gene: TRBJ2-1; len: 19; d_gene: TRBD2; v_gene: TRBV18
CDR3aa: CASSYSLTGGYGYTF; CDR3nt: TGTGCCAGCAGTTACTCCCTGACAGGCGGCTATGGCTACACCTTC; abundance: -; j_gene: TRBJ1-2; len: 15; d_gene: -; v_gene: TRBV6-5
CDR3aa: CASSLGTGTGYTF; CDR3nt: TGTGCCAGCAGCTTGGGGACAGGGACCGGCTACACCTTC; abundance: -; j_gene: TRBJ1-2; len: 13; d_gene: TRBD1; v_gene: TRBV5-4
CDR3aa: CASSPLAGGPGNEQFF; CDR3nt: TGTGCCAGCAGTCCTCTAGCGGGAGGGCCTGGTAATGAGCAGTTCTTC; abundance: -; j_gene: TRBJ2-1; len: 16; d_gene: TRBD2; v_gene: TRBV27
CDR3aa: CASSSGQGDTGELFF; CDR3nt: TGTGCCAGCAGTTCGGGACAGGGGGACACCGGGGAGCTGTTTTTT; abundance: -; j_gene: TRBJ2-2; len: 15; d_gene: TRBD1; v_gene: TRBV28
CDR3aa: CASSSGGRSFGNYGYTF; CDR3nt: TGTGCCAGCAGCTCAGGAGGACGCAGCTTCGGCAACTATGGCTACACCTTC; abundance: once; j_gene: TRBJ1-2; len: 17; d_gene: -; v_gene: TRBV5-4